The subject of this entry is one T cell receptor (beta chain). Its antigen is currently unknown. This sample was taken from a study of blood T cells in healthy people across ages. General observations from the study: Roughly linearly, TCR beta diversity per million T cells fell as age increased. Changes seen in expanded clonotypes were possibly confounded by donor CMV status left unknown.

Isolation of PBMCs gave at least 7 million cells per sample. A J-beta primer mix and a sample-barcoded 5' primer were used in a second PCR of about 7 to 12 cycles. One entry per CDR3 protein results from TCRdb running MiXCR on the 5' RACE reads. This sample yields around 800,000 distinct CDR3 sequences, of which about 62% are seen a single time; 25% to 35% belongs to the top ten. Sequenced input: blood. The clonotype comes from a man aged 30-40 years in good health.

CDR3 coding DNA: TGCGCCAGCAGCTTGGCAGATGACTATGGCTACACCTTC. As protein: CASSLADDYGYTF. This chain links TRBV5-1 with TRBJ1-2; no definite D call. CDR3 size: 13 residues. The germline V gene encodes CDR1 SGHRS and CDR2 YFSETQ. V was shortened by 0 bases and J by 3 bases, with 6 bases between the two germline ends.